This TCR beta chain was sequenced in a study of blood T cell repertoires in COVID-19. Using immunoSEQ multiplex PCR, the repertoire was profiled, and TCRdb retains in-frame clones only, with some absent. The sample has about 180,000 clones; approximately 90% are singletons. The CDR3 has 14 residues. Trimming pared 6 bases from V and 3 bases from J, leaving 12 bases between. CDR1 and CDR2 from the germline V gene are MDHEN and SYDVKM. Sequencing was carried out using peripheral blood. The chain uses TRBV28 and TRBJ2-1; a possible D gene is TRBD2 (7 bases). The source of this sequence is a young woman with acute or convalescent COVID-19. The CDR3 region is CASRMGGLYNEQFF. CDR3 sequence (DNA): TGTGCCAGCAGAATGGGGGGGCTCTACAATGAGCAGTTCTTC.